The entry below gives a single T cell receptor (beta chain) sequence along with its context. This clone has just a few counts. It has no known antigen specificity. Base qualities are not provided; no much larger clone lies one nucleotide away. There are 12 amino acids in the CDR3, from cysteine to phenylalanine inclusive. The retained sequence is limited to the CDR3, 36 bases, with the frame set at the first base. In the germline V gene (reference sequence), CDR1 corresponds to SEHNR and CDR2 to FQNEAQ. V sheds 6 bases and J sheds 6 bases, leaving 11 bases between their ends. Collaborating institutions collected whole blood in K2EDTA tubes following their own protocols. Collaborator samples were shipped for TCRbeta analysis as frozen whole blood, isolated PBMCs, or DNA extracted from either sample type. This specimen belongs to a study of blood T cell repertoires in COVID-19 (dated by TCRdb to about 2020). Study-wide context: Samples covering the acute and convalescent phases of COVID-19 were provided by collaborators in the United States, Italy and Spain. The repertoires were released in a freely available public database intended as a resource for research on the immune response to SARS-CoV-2. The material from the prospective study consisted of cDNA or gDNA derived from T cells, B-cell-depleted T cells, or PBMCs. The samples were drawn from two sources: the first 160 participants of the ongoing ImmuneRACE study, and 1,200 or so subjects contributed by 6 global collaborators. Subjects who had been exposed to COVID-19, were actively infected with it, or had recovered from it provided the deeply sampled blood TCRbeta repertoires that made up the dataset. The sample metadata nearly always contained a de-identified subject ID, COVID-19 status, age in years and sex. Where HLA class I and class II types were available, the types were taken from metadata supplied by the sample provider, not from assay-based typing. Results the study describes overall, beyond this receptor: How much clinical and demographic metadata was included differed by source and by participant, and the metadata was provided uncurated.

The immunoSEQ Assay, a bias-controlled multiplex PCR, was used to amplify TCRbeta CDR3 regions from genomic DNA. Processing in the source paper ran as follows. The number of nucleated cells in each sample was estimated from the amplification of reference gene primers within the assay. To quantify the absolute abundance of each unique TCRbeta CDR3 rearrangement, sequence reads were collapsed and filtered. Productive Simpson clonality was computed per sample as the square root of Simpson's diversity index over productive rearrangements. The clones in this table, taken by TCRdb from immuneACCESS, are in-frame only. Not every clone is retained; where verified, under half of the shortfall comes from an unresolved V gene, and the cause of the rest is unknown. Clone size and the V and J calls come from that table; the DNA yielded D and trimming. Present in this sample are about 120,000 clones, around 86% of which were seen just once. 9.5% to 13% of the sample belongs to the ten largest clones.

The chain is made from TRBV7-9 and TRBJ1-1; the best D guess is TRBD1, with 5 bases matching. This clonotype was obtained from an elderly man with acute or convalescent COVID-19. Material: peripheral blood. The base sequence is TGTGCCAGCAGTCGAGACAGACCTGAAGCTTTCTTT. It encodes CASSRDRPEAFF.